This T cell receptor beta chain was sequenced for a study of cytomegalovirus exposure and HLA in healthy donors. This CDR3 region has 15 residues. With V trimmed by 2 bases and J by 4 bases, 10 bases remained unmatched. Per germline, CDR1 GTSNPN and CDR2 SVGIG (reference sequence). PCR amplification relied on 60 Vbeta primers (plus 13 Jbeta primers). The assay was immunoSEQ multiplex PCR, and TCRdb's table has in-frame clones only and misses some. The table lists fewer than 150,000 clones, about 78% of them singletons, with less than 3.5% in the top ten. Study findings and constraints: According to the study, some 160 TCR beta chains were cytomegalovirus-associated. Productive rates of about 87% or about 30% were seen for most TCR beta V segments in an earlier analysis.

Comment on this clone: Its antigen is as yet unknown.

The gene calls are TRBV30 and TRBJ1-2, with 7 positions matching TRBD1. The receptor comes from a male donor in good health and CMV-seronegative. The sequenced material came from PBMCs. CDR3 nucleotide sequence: TGTGCCTGGAGTACCGGGACAGTCACGCTCTATGGCTACACCTTC. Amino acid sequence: CAWSTGTVTLYGYTF. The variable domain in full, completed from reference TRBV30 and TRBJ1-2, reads SQTIHQWPATLVQPVGSPLSLECTVEGTSNPNLYWYRQAAGRGLQLLFYSVGIGQISSEVPQNLSASRPQDRQFILSSKKLLLSDSGFYLCAWSTGTVTLYGYTFGSGTRLTVV.